These T cell receptor beta chains were read from a single sample in a study of T cell responses to AZD1222 COVID-19 vaccine. Produced via immunoSEQ multiplex PCR; TCRdb's table is partial and in-frame only. Of under 200,000 clones in the sample, 88% are singletons; the top ten hold approximately 5.7%. Sample: peripheral blood, taken on day 0 of AZD1222 vaccination. The receptors here all came from an adult in good health. Both conserved end residues are part of each CDR3. A D gene is named only where the DNA matches it firmly. Size is stated for part of the rows, as once, few or many counts, or as a class when the clone is expanded.

abundance: .
d_gene: .
v_gene: TRBV10-3
j_gene: TRBJ1-1
CDR3nt: TGTGCCATCAGTGAGTCAGGGACTTTTGCCACTGAAGCTTTCTTT
CDR3aa: CAISESGTFATEAFF

abundance: .
d_gene: .
v_gene: TRBV27
j_gene: TRBJ1-1
CDR3nt: TGTGCCAGCAGTTCCGGGGCAAGGACTGAAGCTTTCTTT
CDR3aa: CASSSGARTEAFF

abundance: .
d_gene: .
v_gene: TRBV29-1
j_gene: TRBJ1-5
CDR3nt: TGCAGCGTTGTATTAGGGGATAGCAATCAGCCCCAGCATTTT
CDR3aa: CSVVLGDSNQPQHF

abundance: once
d_gene: TRBD2
v_gene: TRBV5-1
j_gene: TRBJ2-7
CDR3nt: TGCGCCAGCAGCTTTAGCGGACTAGCGGGTTACGAGCAGTACTTC
CDR3aa: CASSFSGLAGYEQYF

abundance: .
d_gene: .
v_gene: TRBV29-1
j_gene: TRBJ2-7
CDR3nt: TGCAGCATTGGGGAGTTCGTCAACGAGCAGTACTTC
CDR3aa: CSIGEFVNEQYF

abundance: .
d_gene: .
v_gene: TRBV19
j_gene: TRBJ1-5
CDR3nt: TGTGCCAGTAGTATGTATAATAGCAATCAGCCCCAGCATTTT
CDR3aa: CASSMYNSNQPQHF

abundance: .
d_gene: TRBD1
v_gene: TRBV5-1
j_gene: TRBJ2-3
CDR3nt: TGCGCCAGCAGCTCCGCGACAGGGGGCGAGGGCACAGATACGCAGTATTTT
CDR3aa: CASSSATGGEGTDTQYF

abundance: once
d_gene: .
v_gene: TRBV4-1
j_gene: TRBJ1-1
CDR3nt: TGCGCCAGCAGCCAAGGAGCAGGACTGTCGACTGAAGCTTTCTTT
CDR3aa: CASSQGAGLSTEAFF

abundance: .
d_gene: TRBD1
v_gene: TRBV27
j_gene: TRBJ2-1
CDR3nt: TGTGCCAGCAGTCGTGACAGGGGCCTCTACAATGAGCAGTTCTTC
CDR3aa: CASSRDRGLYNEQFF

abundance: .
d_gene: .
v_gene: TRBV3-1/TRBV3-2
j_gene: TRBJ1-1
CDR3nt: TGTGCCAGCGGGGAACCGGGACATTTAAACACTGAAGCTTTCTTT
CDR3aa: CASGEPGHLNTEAFF

abundance: .
d_gene: .
v_gene: TRBV14
j_gene: TRBJ1-5
CDR3nt: TGTGCCAGCAGCCAAGGTTTTCAGCCCCAGCATTTT
CDR3aa: CASSQGFQPQHF

abundance: few
d_gene: .
v_gene: TRBV18
j_gene: TRBJ1-1
CDR3nt: TGTGCCAGCTCTCGCGATTTGGACGACCTAACAGCTTTCTTT
CDR3aa: CASSRDLDDLTAFF

abundance: once
d_gene: .
v_gene: TRBV5-6
j_gene: TRBJ1-1
CDR3nt: TGTGCCAGCAGCGCGGACGTCCGGAACCTGTGGAACACTGAAGCTTTCTTT
CDR3aa: CASSADVRNLWNTEAFF

abundance: once
d_gene: .
v_gene: TRBV7-2
j_gene: TRBJ1-1
CDR3nt: TGTGCCAGCAGCGCGGGACGGAACACTGAAGCTTTCTTT
CDR3aa: CASSAGRNTEAFF

abundance: .
d_gene: .
v_gene: TRBV27
j_gene: TRBJ1-3
CDR3nt: TGTGCCAGCAGTCGTGGCCTTTCTGGAAACACCATATATTTT
CDR3aa: CASSRGLSGNTIYF

abundance: .
d_gene: TRBD1
v_gene: TRBV24-1
j_gene: TRBJ1-5
CDR3nt: TGTGCCACCAGTGAAGGGGGCGGTCAGCCCCAGCATTTT
CDR3aa: CATSEGGGQPQHF

abundance: .
d_gene: .
v_gene: TRBV19
j_gene: TRBJ2-1
CDR3nt: TGTGCCAGTAGTATAAGGGGGTCTTACAATGAGCAGTTCTTC
CDR3aa: CASSIRGSYNEQFF

abundance: .
d_gene: .
v_gene: TRBV19
j_gene: TRBJ1-2
CDR3nt: TGTGCCAGTAGTACTATGTTTGGCGCGTATTCGCGTGGCTACACCTTC
CDR3aa: CASSTMFGAYSRGYTF

abundance: .
d_gene: .
v_gene: TRBV29-1
j_gene: TRBJ1-1
CDR3nt: TGCAGCGTTCCGACACTATACACTGAAGCTTTCTTT
CDR3aa: CSVPTLYTEAFF

abundance: .
d_gene: .
v_gene: TRBV6-1
j_gene: TRBJ1-5
CDR3nt: TGTGCCAGCAGTGTACTTAGGATCGGTGCCTATCAGCCCCAGCATTTT
CDR3aa: CASSVLRIGAYQPQHF